The present TCR beta chain was sequenced within a study of cytomegalovirus exposure and HLA in healthy donors. Overall study findings and caveats: Across donors, sequencing depth was assumed by presence/absence analyses to be roughly uniform. CMV serostatus was the only recorded immune exposure for donors. In a later analysis, an Asian-associated ancestry cluster reportedly showed fewer N-insertions than the roughly 700-donor mean.

The germline V gene encodes CDR1 MDHEN and CDR2 SYDVKM. After removal of 5 bases from V and 3 bases from J, the junction contained 9 bases not matched to a gene. The CDR3 is 15 amino acids. As for this clone: The target antigen is unknown.

Primers: 60 Vbeta forward and 13 Jbeta reverse. This table comes from immunoSEQ multiplex PCR, and its TCRdb copy is limited to in-frame clones, with some not included. The sample lists 90,000 to 120,000 clones; more than 65% were seen once. The genes are TRBV28 and TRBJ2-7; 8 bases match TRBD1. The sequencing input was PBMCs. The source is a woman younger than 30 in good health and CMV-seropositive. The CDR3 coding sequence is TGTGCCAGCAGTGCTCAAGGACAGGGTAACTACGAGCAGTACTTC. Translated: CASSAQGQGNYEQYF.